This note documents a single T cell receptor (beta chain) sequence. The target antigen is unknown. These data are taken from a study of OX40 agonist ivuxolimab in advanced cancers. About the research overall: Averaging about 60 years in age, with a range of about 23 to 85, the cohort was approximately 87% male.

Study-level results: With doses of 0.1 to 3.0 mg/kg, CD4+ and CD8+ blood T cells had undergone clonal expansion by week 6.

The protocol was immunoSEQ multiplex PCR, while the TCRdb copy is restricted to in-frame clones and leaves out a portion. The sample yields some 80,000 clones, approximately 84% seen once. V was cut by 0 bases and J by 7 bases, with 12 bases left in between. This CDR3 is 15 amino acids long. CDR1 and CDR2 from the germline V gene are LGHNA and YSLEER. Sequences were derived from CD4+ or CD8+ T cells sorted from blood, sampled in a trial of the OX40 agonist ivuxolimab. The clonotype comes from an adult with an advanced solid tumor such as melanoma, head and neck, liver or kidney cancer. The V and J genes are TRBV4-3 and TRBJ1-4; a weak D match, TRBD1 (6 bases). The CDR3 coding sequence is TGCGCCAGCAGCCAAGATGAACAGGGCGGTGAAAAACTGTTTTTT. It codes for CASSQDEQGGEKLFF.